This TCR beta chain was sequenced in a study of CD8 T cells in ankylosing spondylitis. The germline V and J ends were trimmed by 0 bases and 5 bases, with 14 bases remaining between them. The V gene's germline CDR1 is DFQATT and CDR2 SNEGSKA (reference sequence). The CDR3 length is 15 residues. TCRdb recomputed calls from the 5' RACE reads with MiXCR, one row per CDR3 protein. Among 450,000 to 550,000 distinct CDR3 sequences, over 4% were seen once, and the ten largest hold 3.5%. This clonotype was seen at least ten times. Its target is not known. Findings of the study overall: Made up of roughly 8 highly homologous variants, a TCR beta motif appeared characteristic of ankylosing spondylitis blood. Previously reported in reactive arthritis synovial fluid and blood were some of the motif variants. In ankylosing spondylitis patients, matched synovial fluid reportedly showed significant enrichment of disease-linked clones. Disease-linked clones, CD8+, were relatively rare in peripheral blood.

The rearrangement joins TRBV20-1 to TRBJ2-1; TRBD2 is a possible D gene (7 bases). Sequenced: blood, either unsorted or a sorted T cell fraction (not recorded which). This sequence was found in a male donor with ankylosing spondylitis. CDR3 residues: CSARDRGGSHNEQFF. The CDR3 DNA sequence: TGCAGTGCTAGAGATAGGGGGGGTTCCCACAATGAGCAGTTCTTC.